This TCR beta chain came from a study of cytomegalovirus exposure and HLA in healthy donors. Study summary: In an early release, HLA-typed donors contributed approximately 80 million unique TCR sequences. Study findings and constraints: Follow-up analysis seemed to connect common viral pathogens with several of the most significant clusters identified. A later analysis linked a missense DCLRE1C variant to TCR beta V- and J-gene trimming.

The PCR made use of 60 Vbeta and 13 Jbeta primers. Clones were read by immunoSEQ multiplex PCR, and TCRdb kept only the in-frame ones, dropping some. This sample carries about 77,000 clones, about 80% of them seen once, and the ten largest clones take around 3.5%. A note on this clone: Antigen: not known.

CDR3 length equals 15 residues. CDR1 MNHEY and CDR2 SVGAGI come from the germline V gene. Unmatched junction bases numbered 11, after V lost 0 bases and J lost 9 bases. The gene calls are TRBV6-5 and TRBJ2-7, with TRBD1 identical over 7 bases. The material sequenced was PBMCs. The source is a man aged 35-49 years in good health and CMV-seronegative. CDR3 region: CASSYSEGAGGVQYF. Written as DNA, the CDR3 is TGTGCCAGCAGTTACTCAGAGGGGGCCGGTGGTGTGCAGTACTTC.